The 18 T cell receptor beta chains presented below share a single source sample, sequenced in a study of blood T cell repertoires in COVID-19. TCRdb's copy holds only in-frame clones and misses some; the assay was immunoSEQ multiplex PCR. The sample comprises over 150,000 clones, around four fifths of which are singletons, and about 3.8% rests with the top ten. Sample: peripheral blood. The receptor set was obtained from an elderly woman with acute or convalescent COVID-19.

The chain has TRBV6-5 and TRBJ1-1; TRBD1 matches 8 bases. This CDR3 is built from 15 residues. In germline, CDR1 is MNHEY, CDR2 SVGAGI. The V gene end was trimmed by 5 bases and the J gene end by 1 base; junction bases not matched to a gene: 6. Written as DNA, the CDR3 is TGTGCCAGCAGTACGGGACAGGTGGAGAACACTGAAGCTTTCTTT. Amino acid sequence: CASSTGQVENTEAFF.

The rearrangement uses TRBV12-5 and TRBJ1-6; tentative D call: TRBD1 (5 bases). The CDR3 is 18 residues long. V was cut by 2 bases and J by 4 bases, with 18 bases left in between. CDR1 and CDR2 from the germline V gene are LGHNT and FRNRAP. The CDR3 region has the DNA TGTGCTAGTGGTTTGCCCCCTCGGACATCCTATTATAATTCACCCCTCCACTTT. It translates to CASGLPPRTSYYNSPLHF.

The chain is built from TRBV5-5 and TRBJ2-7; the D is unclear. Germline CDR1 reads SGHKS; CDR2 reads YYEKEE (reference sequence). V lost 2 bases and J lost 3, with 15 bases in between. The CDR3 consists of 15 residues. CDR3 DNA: TGTGCCAGCAGCTTATTAGACACCTACGGCTACGAGCAGTACTTC. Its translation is CASSLLDTYGYEQYF.

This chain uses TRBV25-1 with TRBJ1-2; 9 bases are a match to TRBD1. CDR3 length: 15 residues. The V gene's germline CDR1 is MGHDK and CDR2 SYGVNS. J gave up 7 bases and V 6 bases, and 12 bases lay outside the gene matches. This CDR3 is CASSGTGTHRGGYTF. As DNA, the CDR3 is TGTGCCAGCAGCGGGACAGGGACCCATCGAGGTGGCTACACCTTC.

The CDR3 DNA reads TGTGCCAGCAGCTCGAATTTAGGGACAGGATTTAGCAATCAGCCCCAGCATTTT. It translates to CASSSNLGTGFSNQPQHF. V and J are TRBV7-9 and TRBJ1-5; TRBD1 aligns across 8 bases. Germline loops: CDR1 SEHNR, CDR2 FQNEAQ (reference sequence). V was clipped by 4 bases and J by 0 bases; unmatched bases: 11. The CDR3 length is 18 residues.

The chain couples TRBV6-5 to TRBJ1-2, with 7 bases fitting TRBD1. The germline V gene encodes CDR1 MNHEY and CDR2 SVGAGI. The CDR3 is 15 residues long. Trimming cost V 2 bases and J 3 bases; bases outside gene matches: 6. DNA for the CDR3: TGTGCCAGCAGTTACCGCAGCCAGGGGGACTATGGCTACACCTTC. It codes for CASSYRSQGDYGYTF.

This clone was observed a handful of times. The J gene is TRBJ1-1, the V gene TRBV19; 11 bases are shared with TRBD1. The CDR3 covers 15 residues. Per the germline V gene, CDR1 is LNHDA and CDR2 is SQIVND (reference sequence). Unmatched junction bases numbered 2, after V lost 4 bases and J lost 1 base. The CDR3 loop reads CASSTGTGGNTEAFF. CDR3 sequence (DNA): TGTGCCAGTAGTACCGGGACAGGGGGGAACACTGAAGCTTTCTTT.

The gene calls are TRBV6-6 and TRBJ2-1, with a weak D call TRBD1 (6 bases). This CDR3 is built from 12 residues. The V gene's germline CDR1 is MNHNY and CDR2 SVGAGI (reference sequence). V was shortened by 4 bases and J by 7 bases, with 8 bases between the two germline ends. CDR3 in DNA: TGTGCCAGCAGTTTAGGGACAAATGAGCAGTTCTTC. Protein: CASSLGTNEQFF.

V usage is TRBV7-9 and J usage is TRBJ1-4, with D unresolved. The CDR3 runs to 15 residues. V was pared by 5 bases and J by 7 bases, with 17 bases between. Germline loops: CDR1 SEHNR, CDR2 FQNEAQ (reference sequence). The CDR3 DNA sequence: TGTGCCAGCAGCCCAGACCCTCGGGAGGGTGAAAAACTGTTTTTT. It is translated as CASSPDPREGEKLFF.

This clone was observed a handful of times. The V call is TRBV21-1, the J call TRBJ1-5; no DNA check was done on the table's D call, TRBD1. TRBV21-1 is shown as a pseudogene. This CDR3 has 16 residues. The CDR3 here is CASSKDRAYSNQPQHF. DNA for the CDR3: TGTGCCAGCAGCAAAGACAGGGCTTATAGCAATCAGCCCCAGCATTTT.

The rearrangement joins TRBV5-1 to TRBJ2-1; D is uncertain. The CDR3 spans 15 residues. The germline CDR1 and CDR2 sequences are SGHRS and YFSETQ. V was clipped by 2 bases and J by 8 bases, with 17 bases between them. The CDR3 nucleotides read TGCGCCAGCAGCTTATCCGAGAACCGCTTTGATGAGCAGTTCTTC. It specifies CASSLSENRFDEQFF.

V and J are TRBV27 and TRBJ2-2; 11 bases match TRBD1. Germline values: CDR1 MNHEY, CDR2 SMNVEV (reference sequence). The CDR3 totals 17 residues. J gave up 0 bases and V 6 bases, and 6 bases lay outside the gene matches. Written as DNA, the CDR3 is TGTGCCAGCAGCCGGGACAGGGGGGCCACGAACACCGGGGAGCTGTTTTTT. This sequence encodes CASSRDRGATNTGELFF.

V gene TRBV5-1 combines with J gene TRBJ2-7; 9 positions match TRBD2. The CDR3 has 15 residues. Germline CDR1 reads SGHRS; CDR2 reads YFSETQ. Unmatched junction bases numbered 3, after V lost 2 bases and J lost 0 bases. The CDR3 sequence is CASSFLSGSSYEQYF. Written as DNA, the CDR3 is TGCGCCAGCAGCTTCCTTAGCGGGAGCTCCTACGAGCAGTACTTC.

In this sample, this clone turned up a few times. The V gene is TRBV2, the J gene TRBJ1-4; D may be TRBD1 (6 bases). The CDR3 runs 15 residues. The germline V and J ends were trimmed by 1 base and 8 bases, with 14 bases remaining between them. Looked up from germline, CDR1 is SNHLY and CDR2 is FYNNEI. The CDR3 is CASSEGAGASEKLFF. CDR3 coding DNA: TGTGCCAGCAGTGAAGGTGCGGGGGCAAGCGAAAAACTGTTTTTT.

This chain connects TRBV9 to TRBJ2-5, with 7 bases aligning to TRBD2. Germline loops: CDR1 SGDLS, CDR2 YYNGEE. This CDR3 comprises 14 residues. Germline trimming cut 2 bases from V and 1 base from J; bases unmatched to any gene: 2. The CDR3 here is CASSVSGGQETQYF. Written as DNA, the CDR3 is TGTGCCAGCAGCGTCTCGGGGGGCCAAGAGACCCAGTACTTC.

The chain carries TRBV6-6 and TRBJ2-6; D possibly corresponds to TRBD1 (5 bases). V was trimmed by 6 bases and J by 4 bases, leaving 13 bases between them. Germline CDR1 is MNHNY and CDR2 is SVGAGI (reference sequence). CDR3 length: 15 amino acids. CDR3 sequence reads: CASSTKGFGANVLTF. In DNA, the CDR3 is TGTGCCAGCAGCACGAAGGGGTTCGGGGCCAACGTCCTGACTTTC.

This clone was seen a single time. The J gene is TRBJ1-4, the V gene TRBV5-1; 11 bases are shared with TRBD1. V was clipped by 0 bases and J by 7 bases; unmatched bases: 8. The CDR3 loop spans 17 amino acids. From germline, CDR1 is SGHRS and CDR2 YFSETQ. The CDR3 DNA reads TGCGCCAGCAGCTTGGCCAGTGGACAGGGGGCGGGTGAAAAACTGTTTTTT. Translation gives CASSLASGQGAGEKLFF.

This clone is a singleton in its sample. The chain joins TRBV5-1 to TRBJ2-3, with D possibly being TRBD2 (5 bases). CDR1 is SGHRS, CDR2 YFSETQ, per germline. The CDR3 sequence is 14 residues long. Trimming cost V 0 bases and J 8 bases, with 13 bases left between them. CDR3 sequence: CASSLESPRATQYF. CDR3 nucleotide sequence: TGCGCCAGCAGCTTGGAGTCCCCGAGGGCTACGCAGTATTTT.